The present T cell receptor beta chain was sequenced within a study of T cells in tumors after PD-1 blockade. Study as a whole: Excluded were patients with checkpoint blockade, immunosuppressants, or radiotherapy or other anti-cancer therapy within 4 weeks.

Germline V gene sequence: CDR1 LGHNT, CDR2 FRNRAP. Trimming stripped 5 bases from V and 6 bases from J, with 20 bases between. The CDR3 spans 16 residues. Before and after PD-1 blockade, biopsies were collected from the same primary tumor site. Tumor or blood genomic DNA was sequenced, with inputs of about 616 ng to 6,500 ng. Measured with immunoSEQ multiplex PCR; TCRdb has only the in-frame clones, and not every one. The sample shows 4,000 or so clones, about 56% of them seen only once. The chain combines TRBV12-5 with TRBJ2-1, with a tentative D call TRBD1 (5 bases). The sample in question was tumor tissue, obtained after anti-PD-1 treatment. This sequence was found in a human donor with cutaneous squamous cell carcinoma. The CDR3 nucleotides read TGTGCTAGTGGTCCTCAACCCGGGCAGGGTGGCAATGAGCAGTTCTTC. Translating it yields CASGPQPGQGGNEQFF.